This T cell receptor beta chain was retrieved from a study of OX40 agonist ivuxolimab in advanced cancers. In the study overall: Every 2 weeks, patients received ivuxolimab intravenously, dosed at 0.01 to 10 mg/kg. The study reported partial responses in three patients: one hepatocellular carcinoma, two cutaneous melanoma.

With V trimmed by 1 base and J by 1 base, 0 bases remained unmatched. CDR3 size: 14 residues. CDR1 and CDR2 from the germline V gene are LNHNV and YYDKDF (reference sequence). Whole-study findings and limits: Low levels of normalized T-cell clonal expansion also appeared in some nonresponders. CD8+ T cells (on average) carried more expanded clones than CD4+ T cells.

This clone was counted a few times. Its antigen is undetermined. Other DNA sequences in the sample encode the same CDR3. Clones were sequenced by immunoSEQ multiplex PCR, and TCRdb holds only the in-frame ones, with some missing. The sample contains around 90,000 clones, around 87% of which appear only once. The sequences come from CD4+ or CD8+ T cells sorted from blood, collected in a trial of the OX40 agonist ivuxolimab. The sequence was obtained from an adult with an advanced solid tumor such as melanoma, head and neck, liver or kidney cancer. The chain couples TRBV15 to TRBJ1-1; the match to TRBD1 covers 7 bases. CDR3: CATSRGDRNTEAFF. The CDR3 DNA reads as TGTGCCACCAGCAGAGGGGACAGGAACACTGAAGCTTTCTTT.